These 18 T cell receptor beta chains came from one sample sequenced in a study of shared clonotypes between healthy human individuals. The table came from immunoSEQ multiplex PCR; TCRdb's copy has only in-frame clones and leaves some out. Seen here are more than 1,200,000 clones, around 98.5% observed once, and the top ten hold around 0.38%. The source material was naive CD4+ T cells sorted from blood. Stated subset: CD45RA+ positively selected. The receptor set was obtained from a man younger than 40 in good health.

This chain uses TRBV6-6 with TRBJ1-3; TRBD1 might be the D (5 bases). Germline V lookup: CDR1 MNHNY, CDR2 SVGAGI (reference sequence). This CDR3 contains 15 residues. The ends were cut back, 5 bases at V and 0 bases at J, with 11 bases in the middle. CDR3: CASSHPGLSGNTIYF. CDR3 nucleotide sequence: TGTGCCAGCAGTCACCCGGGACTCTCTGGAAACACCATATATTTT.

The chain couples TRBV7-9 to TRBJ2-2, with 8 bases matching TRBD1. V lost 5 bases and J lost 2; bases outside the gene matches: 7. Germline values: CDR1 SEHNR, CDR2 FQNEAQ (reference sequence). The length of the CDR3 is 16 residues. CDR3 DNA: TGTGCCAGCAGCCCTGGGGACAGGAGTAACACCGGGGAGCTGTTTTTT. Encoded protein: CASSPGDRSNTGELFF.

The chain couples TRBV28 to TRBJ1-2; a possible D gene is TRBD1 (5 bases). The CDR3 consists of 13 residues. CDR1 is MDHEN and CDR2 is SYDVKM in the germline V gene. V lost 3 bases to trimming and J lost 6 bases, with 11 bases between them. The CDR3 spells CASSFSGMNGYTF. The CDR3 coding sequence is TGTGCCAGCAGTTTTTCAGGGATGAATGGCTACACCTTC.

This clone was seen a single time. This chain links TRBV5-6 with TRBJ1-2, with 9 positions matching TRBD1. Germline V gives CDR1 SGHDT, CDR2 YYEEEE. The CDR3 contains 18 residues. With V trimmed by 4 bases and J by 5 bases, 18 bases remained unmatched. DNA for the CDR3: TGTGCCAGCAGCCATTTGGATGAATACAGGGGGCTCGGGTATGGCTACACCTTC. This codes for CASSHLDEYRGLGYGYTF.

V usage is TRBV9 and J usage is TRBJ2-2; the D is unclear. The CDR3 extends over 14 amino acids. In germline, CDR1 is SGDLS, CDR2 YYNGEE. Trimming shortened V by 0 bases and J by 3 bases, and 6 bases separated the two germline ends. Written as DNA, the CDR3 is TGTGCCAGCAGCGTAGAACTCCACACCGGGGAGCTGTTTTTT. Residues: CASSVELHTGELFF.

This chain connects TRBV7-2 to TRBJ2-5, with 7 bases lining up with TRBD2. CDR3 size: 14 residues. V was pared by 5 bases and J by 1 base, with 4 bases of the junction left unmatched. Germline CDR1 SGHTA, CDR2 FQGNSA. The CDR3 sequence is CASSTRLAQETQYF. The CDR3 DNA reads TGTGCCAGCAGCACCCGACTAGCCCAAGAGACCCAGTACTTC.

The chain carries TRBV7-2 and TRBJ2-5; D might be TRBD1 or TRBD2, each matching 5 bases. The CDR3 length is 15 residues. V dropped 7 bases and J dropped 5 bases, with 20 bases sitting between them. Germline V lookup: CDR1 SGHTA, CDR2 FQGNSA. Here the CDR3 reads CASTLGQGRDETQYF. In DNA form, the CDR3 reads TGTGCCAGCACCCTTGGGCAGGGACGCGATGAGACCCAGTACTTC.

The CDR3 DNA follows: TGCAGCGTCCACCCTTTTAACCTTTACGGAGCTTTCTTT. Amino acid sequence: CSVHPFNLYGAFF. V gene TRBV29-1 combines with J gene TRBJ1-1; D remains unclear. This CDR3 region has 13 residues. Trimming left V 6 bases short and J 10 bases short, with 21 bases between. Germline V gene lookup returns CDR1 SQVTM and CDR2 ANQGSEA.

The chain joins TRBV29-1 to TRBJ2-3; D is unclear. Trimming stripped 4 bases from V and 2 bases from J, with 13 bases between. Germline CDR1 SQVTM, CDR2 ANQGSEA. The CDR3 covers 14 residues. The DNA of the CDR3 is TGCAGCGTTGGGCGGAACAGCAACACAGATACGCAGTATTTT. As protein: CSVGRNSNTDTQYF.

The chain carries TRBV11-1 and TRBJ2-7; D not certain. The germline V gene has CDR1 SGHAT and CDR2 FQDESV (reference sequence). Deletions cut 1 base from V and 2 bases from J, with 9 bases between. CDR3 size: 14 residues. The CDR3 coding sequence is TGTGCCAGCAGCTTAGTCAGGTCTCCCTACGAGCAGTACTTC. Protein sequence: CASSLVRSPYEQYF.

The gene calls are TRBV9 and TRBJ2-5; D not resolved. The CDR3 totals 15 residues. Germline V CDR1 and CDR2: SGDLS, YYNGEE. V lost 0 bases to trimming and J lost 2 bases, with 11 bases between them. The CDR3 region is CASSVAGTRQETQYF. The CDR3 bases are TGTGCCAGCAGCGTAGCGGGTACCCGTCAAGAGACCCAGTACTTC.

The chain recombines TRBV5-6 with TRBJ1-3, with D perhaps matching TRBD1 (6 bases). V lost 5 bases, J lost 1 base, and 16 bases lay in between. This CDR3 contains 16 residues. Looked up from germline, CDR1 is SGHDT and CDR2 is YYEEEE. CDR3 DNA sequence: TGTGCCAGCAGACTTTGGGGGGGCGCATCTGGAAACACCATATATTTT. Its protein is CASRLWGGASGNTIYF.

V and J are TRBV15 and TRBJ1-4, with unresolved D. Trimming pared 1 base from V and 6 bases from J, leaving 6 bases between. Germline V gene sequence: CDR1 LNHNV, CDR2 YYDKDF (reference sequence). The CDR3 totals 13 residues. CDR3 sequence: CATSRGLDEKLFF. CDR3 coding DNA: TGTGCCACCAGCAGAGGGTTAGATGAAAAACTGTTTTTT.

In DNA form, the CDR3 reads TGTGCCAGCAGCTTGGGTGAATATGGCTACACCTTC. Amino acids: CASSLGEYGYTF. This chain connects TRBV7-8 to TRBJ1-2; D is undetermined. The CDR3 totals 12 residues. Germline loops: CDR1 SGHVS, CDR2 FQNEAQ. V was cut by 3 bases and J by 5 bases, with 7 bases left in between.

CDR3 amino acids: CASRRRGTGNTGELFF. The CDR3 DNA reads TGTGCCAGCAGGAGGCGTGGGACAGGCAACACCGGGGAGCTGTTTTTT. V usage is TRBV7-9 and J usage is TRBJ2-2, with 8 bases lining up with TRBD1. Per germline, CDR1 SEHNR and CDR2 FQNEAQ (reference sequence). This CDR3 comprises 16 residues. V gave up 6 bases and J gave up 2 bases; unmatched junction bases: 8.

V and J are TRBV5-1 and TRBJ2-7; a possible D gene is TRBD1 (6 bases). Germline CDR1 and CDR2: SGHRS and YFSETQ. The CDR3 sequence is 13 residues long. V was clipped by 3 bases and J by 4 bases, with 11 bases between them. CDR3 in amino acids: CASSYETGYEQYF. CDR3 bases: TGCGCCAGCAGCTACGAAACAGGGTACGAGCAGTACTTC. The full variable domain, in which reference TRBV5-1 and TRBJ2-7 provide the parts outside the CDR3, is KAGVTQTPRYLIKTRGQQVTLSCSPISGHRSVSWYQQTPGQGLQFLFEYFSETQRNKGNFPGRFSGRQFSNSRSEMNVSTLELGDSALYLCASSYETGYEQYFGPGTRLTVT.

The chain couples TRBV7-8 to TRBJ2-3; 8 bases map to TRBD1. The trim removed 5 bases at V and 3 bases at J, leaving 10 bases unmatched. The CDR3 sequence is 16 residues long. Germline CDR1 is SGHVS and CDR2 is FQNEAQ. CDR3 nucleotides: TGTGCCAGCAGCCGGCCCCCGGACAGGGAGACAGATACGCAGTATTTT. Its protein is CASSRPPDRETDTQYF.

The chain links TRBV7-2 to TRBJ2-1; 11 bases are a match to TRBD2. V lost 0 bases and J lost 2; bases outside the gene matches: 3. This CDR3 has 17 amino acids. From germline, CDR1 is SGHTA and CDR2 FQGNSA. The CDR3 DNA is TGTGCCAGCAGCTTAGCAAGGGGACTAGCGGCCTACAATGAGCAGTTCTTC. This codes for CASSLARGLAAYNEQFF. The variable domain in full, with the rest retrieved from reference TRBV7-2 and TRBJ2-1, is GAGVSQSPSNKVTEKGKDVELRCDPISGHTALYWYRQSLGQGLEFLIYFQGNSAPDKSGLPSDRFSAERTGGSVSTLTIQRTQQEDSAVYLCASSLARGLAAYNEQFFGPGTRLTVL.